The 21 T cell receptor beta chains below all came from one sample that was sequenced in a study of cytomegalovirus exposure and HLA in healthy donors. A multiplex PCR was run with 60 Vbeta primers and 13 Jbeta primers. Sequenced by immunoSEQ multiplex PCR; TCRdb stores in-frame clones only, minus some. The table has some 120,000 clones, 80% to 90% seen once. Sequences were obtained from PBMCs. The receptor set was obtained from a man between 35 and 55 years old in good health and CMV-seronegative.

The rearrangement uses TRBV30 and TRBJ1-2; D may be TRBD1 (6 bases). CDR3 length: 13 residues. Germline V gives CDR1 GTSNPN, CDR2 SVGIG (reference sequence). Trimming shortened V by 2 bases and J by 2 bases, and 9 bases separated the two germline ends. The CDR3 protein is CAWSSGGNYGYTF. The CDR3 bases are TGTGCCTGGAGTTCGGGGGGCAACTATGGCTACACCTTC.

V is TRBV5-1 and J is TRBJ1-3, with 9 bases identical to TRBD1. The ends lost 2 bases at V and 3 bases at J; junction bases unmatched: 9. The CDR3 covers 17 residues. Germline V gene sequence: CDR1 SGHRS, CDR2 YFSETQ. The DNA of the CDR3 is TGCGCCAGCAGCTTTCTGACACAGGGGGCTGGTGGAAACACCATATATTTT. Translation: CASSFLTQGAGGNTIYF.

A note on this clone: This CDR3 is also generated by other DNA sequences in the sample. The chain is built from TRBV18 and TRBJ2-7; tentative D call: TRBD1 (5 bases). The CDR3 has 14 residues. The V end lost 4 bases, the J end lost 0 bases, and 10 bases lay between the germline ends. Germline values: CDR1 KGHSH, CDR2 LQKENI. CDR3 protein: CASSRTGSSYEQYF. CDR3 bases: TGTGCCAGCTCACGTACAGGTAGCTCCTACGAGCAGTACTTC.

The V call is TRBV7-2, the J call TRBJ1-1, with TRBD1 matching over 7 bases. The CDR3 spans 14 residues. Germline CDR1 and CDR2: SGHTA and FQGNSA. V shed 3 bases and J 1 base; nucleotides not matched to a gene: 2. CDR3 DNA sequence: TGTGCCAGCAGCTTGGACAGGTGGAACACTGAAGCTTTCTTT. It yields the protein CASSLDRWNTEAFF. Variable domain in full (rest from reference TRBV7-2 and TRBJ1-1): GAGVSQSPSNKVTEKGKDVELRCDPISGHTALYWYRQSLGQGLEFLIYFQGNSAPDKSGLPSDRFSAERTGGSVSTLTIQRTQQEDSAVYLCASSLDRWNTEAFFGQGTRLTVV.

The chain's CDR3 is CASRPGAGEQYF. Here the CDR3 DNA reads TGTGCCAGCAGACCCGGGGCGGGAGAGCAGTACTTC. The chain uses TRBV6-5 and TRBJ2-7; weak D call: TRBD2 (6 bases). Deletions cut 6 bases from V and 7 bases from J, with 13 bases between. Germline-derived CDR1 and CDR2 are MNHEY and SVGAGI. This CDR3 contains 12 residues.

The chain links TRBV2 to TRBJ1-1, with 7 bases lining up with TRBD1. The CDR3 contains 16 residues. Trimming took 3 bases from V and 4 from J; bases not matched to a gene: 11. CDR1 is SNHLY, CDR2 FYNNEI, per germline. Here the CDR3 DNA reads TGTGCCAGCAGTGAGGTGGGCAGGGGGTTAGCCACTGAAGCTTTCTTT. Protein sequence: CASSEVGRGLATEAFF.

This clone was detected once. Here the CDR3 DNA reads TGTGCCAGCAGGCAACGGGAGACCCAGTACTTC. It translates to CASRQRETQYF. This chain joins TRBV27 and TRBJ2-5; D remains unclear. V lost 6 bases to trimming and J lost 5 bases, with 7 bases between them. Germline V gives CDR1 MNHEY, CDR2 SMNVEV (reference sequence). CDR3 length equals 11 residues.

The chain links TRBV28 to TRBJ1-4, with D maybe TRBD1 (6 bases). CDR1 is MDHEN and CDR2 is SYDVKM in the germline V gene. V was cut by 6 bases and J by 2 bases, with 10 bases left in between. CDR3 length: 14 residues. Here the CDR3 DNA reads TGTGCCAGCAGGAAACAGGGTACTAATGAAAAACTGTTTTTT. The encoded protein is CASRKQGTNEKLFF.

This clone has more than one count but fewer than ten. The CDR3, as DNA: TGTGCCAGCAGCTCGGTTCACGAGCAGTACTTC. Its translation: CASSSVHEQYF. The chain uses TRBV7-9 and TRBJ2-7; the D is unclear. The CDR3 contains 11 residues. With 4 bases removed from V and 5 bases from J, the gap between germline ends came to 6 bases. Germline values: CDR1 SEHNR, CDR2 FQNEAQ (reference sequence).

The V call is TRBV7-9, the J call TRBJ1-4, with 7 bases aligning to TRBD1. In germline, CDR1 is SEHNR, CDR2 FQNEAQ (reference sequence). This CDR3 spans 15 amino acids. V was pared by 5 bases and J by 3 bases, with 6 bases of the junction left unmatched. The CDR3 DNA sequence: TGTGCCAGCAGCCATAGGGGGCCGGCTAATGAAAAACTGTTTTTT. This sequence encodes CASSHRGPANEKLFF.

The sample holds one count of this clone. This chain connects TRBV19 to TRBJ1-6, with D unresolved. CDR1 LNHDA and CDR2 SQIVND come from the germline V gene (reference sequence). The V and J ends lost 4 bases and 6 bases respectively, with 16 bases between them. This CDR3 has 16 residues. CDR3 DNA: TGTGCCAGTAGTACCCCGGTGATCGGAGTTAATTCACCCCTCCACTTT. Its translation: CASSTPVIGVNSPLHF. Together with reference TRBV19 and TRBJ1-6, the CDR3 gives the full variable domain: DGGITQSPKYLFRKEGQNVTLSCEQNLNHDAMYWYRQDPGQGLRLIYYSQIVNDFQKGDIAEGYSVSREKKESFPLTVTSAQKNPTAFYLCASSTPVIGVNSPLHFGNGTRLTVT.

The gene calls are TRBV5-1 and TRBJ1-1; tentatively, D is TRBD1 (5 bases). In germline, CDR1 is SGHRS, CDR2 YFSETQ. The CDR3 spans 14 residues. V dropped 4 bases and J dropped 2 bases, with 12 bases sitting between them. The CDR3 reads CASSDGQTNTEAFF. In DNA, the CDR3 is TGCGCCAGCAGCGACGGACAAACTAACACTGAAGCTTTCTTT. The entire variable domain, with the rest obtained from reference TRBV5-1 and TRBJ1-1, is as follows: KAGVTQTPRYLIKTRGQQVTLSCSPISGHRSVSWYQQTPGQGLQFLFEYFSETQRNKGNFPGRFSGRQFSNSRSEMNVSTLELGDSALYLCASSDGQTNTEAFFGQGTRLTVV.

Remarks on this clone: The junction does not match germline at one end; this may be a read error. The CDR3 sequence: CSSSFPGGGGYTF. CDR3 nucleotide sequence: TGTTCCAGCAGCTTCCCAGGGGGCGGTGGCTACACCTTC. The rearrangement links TRBV7-9 to TRBJ1-2; TRBD1 aligns across 8 bases. This CDR3 is 13 amino acids long. CDR1 is SEHNR and CDR2 is FQNEAQ in the germline V gene (reference sequence).

V usage is TRBV6-1 and J usage is TRBJ1-5; D unclear. This CDR3 has 11 residues. Trimming stripped 8 bases from V and 9 bases from J, with 11 bases between. Germline values: CDR1 MNHNS, CDR2 SASEGT. The CDR3 bases are TGTGCCAGCCGTGCAACGAGGCCCCAGCATTTT. Its protein is CASRATRPQHF.

The chain employs TRBV7-2 and TRBJ1-1, with a tentative D call TRBD1 (6 bases). This CDR3 has 14 amino acids. Between the trimmed V and J ends, which lost 2 bases and 6 bases, there was a span of 13 bases. Germline V CDR1 and CDR2: SGHTA, FQGNSA. The CDR3 sequence is CASSLTGTKSEAFF. Here the CDR3 DNA reads TGTGCCAGCAGCTTAACCGGGACAAAATCTGAAGCTTTCTTT.

The chain links TRBV18 to TRBJ1-3; D ambiguous. Trimming stripped 0 bases from V and 0 bases from J, with 12 bases between. Germline CDR1 KGHSH, CDR2 LQKENI. The CDR3 has 17 amino acids. As DNA, the CDR3 is TGTGCCAGCTCACCACCGAGCGTAGTCACCTCTGGAAACACCATATATTTT. Encoded protein: CASSPPSVVTSGNTIYF.

The J gene is TRBJ2-2, the V gene TRBV30, with a possible D match to TRBD2 (5 bases). CDR3 length: 13 amino acids. V lost 3 bases and J 4 bases, leaving 9 bases between the germline ends. CDR1 is GTSNPN and CDR2 is SVGIG in the germline V gene (reference sequence). This CDR3 reads CAWRSGSTGELFF. The DNA for the CDR3 is TGTGCCTGGAGATCGGGATCCACCGGGGAGCTGTTTTTT. Variable domain in full (rest from reference TRBV30 and TRBJ2-2): SQTIHQWPATLVQPVGSPLSLECTVEGTSNPNLYWYRQAAGRGLQLLFYSVGIGQISSEVPQNLSASRPQDRQFILSSKKLLLSDSGFYLCAWRSGSTGELFFGEGSRLTVL.

V and J are TRBV7-2 and TRBJ1-1, with D uncertain. Germline CDR1 reads SGHTA; CDR2 reads FQGNSA. CDR3 length: 14 amino acids. V lost 0 bases and J 0 bases, leaving 5 bases between the germline ends. The CDR3 here is CASSLASLNTEAFF. In DNA form, the CDR3 reads TGTGCCAGCAGCTTAGCGTCCTTGAACACTGAAGCTTTCTTT.

This chain connects TRBV28 to TRBJ2-7, with D uncertain. Germline V gene sequence: CDR1 MDHEN, CDR2 SYDVKM. CDR3 length: 12 residues. Trimming cost V 5 bases and J 7 bases, with 12 bases left between them. The CDR3 DNA is TGTGCCAGCAGTCCCCCCCTGAGGGAGCAGTACTTC. Amino acids: CASSPPLREQYF.

V and J are TRBV28 and TRBJ2-1, with 10 bases matching TRBD2. V dropped 6 bases and J dropped 8; count of bases not matched to a gene: 19. Germline V lookup: CDR1 MDHEN, CDR2 SYDVKM. The CDR3 length is 18 residues. This CDR3 is CASRSRHPLAGVRYEQFF. In DNA form, the CDR3 reads TGTGCCAGCAGATCGCGCCACCCTCTAGCGGGAGTTCGGTATGAGCAGTTCTTC.

The V gene is TRBV5-1, the J gene TRBJ1-1; the D gene is possibly TRBD1 (5 bases). Germline CDR1 reads SGHRS; CDR2 reads YFSETQ. The ends were cut back, 3 bases at V and 0 bases at J, with 15 bases in the middle. The CDR3 length is 16 residues. The CDR3 sequence: CASSWGDGRMNTEAFF. The CDR3 nucleotides read TGCGCCAGCAGCTGGGGGGACGGACGCATGAACACTGAAGCTTTCTTT.